This TCR beta chain is from a study of response to subunit inactivated influenza vaccine. Study-level findings and limits: The authors proposed limited new T cell recruitment per seasonal influenza vaccination.

The V gene's germline CDR1 is ENHRY and CDR2 SYGVKD. Trimming cost V 4 bases and J 6 bases, with 12 bases left between them. The CDR3 runs 13 residues. A few counts support this clonotype. Its antigen is currently unknown. TCRdb redid the calling of the RT-PCR reads with MiXCR, one entry per CDR3 protein. Seen here are about 650,000 distinct CDR3 sequences, less than 15% observed once, and the top ten hold 7.5% to 8%. This rearrangement joins TRBV10-3 to TRBJ1-2; D ambiguous. The sequencing used PBMCs from blood, collected 14 to 15 days before vaccination. The receptor comes from a man over 45 who received an inactivated influenza vaccine. This CDR3 reads CAISGEAGHGYTF. In DNA form, the CDR3 reads TGTGCCATCAGTGGGGAGGCGGGTCATGGCTACACCTTC.